The sequence of this T cell receptor beta chain was determined in a study of yellow fever vaccine responses in identical twins. General observations from the study: Among the twins, the vaccine T cell response reportedly seemed partly convergent and partly personalized.

In this sample, this clonotype turned up a few times. Its antigen is unidentified. The V and J ends lost 2 bases and 1 base respectively, with 15 bases between them. CDR3 length: 17 residues. Germline V gives CDR1 KGHSH, CDR2 LQKENI. MiXCR, applied by TCRdb to the RT-PCR reads, yields one record per CDR3 protein. The repertoire consists of about 19,000 distinct CDR3 sequences, with around 70% occurring once and the leading ten covering roughly 2.2%. This receptor was identified in a woman between 18 and 29 years old who received the yellow fever vaccine. Sequencing was performed on T cells from blood (PBMCs), unsorted or a sorted subset (not recorded which), taken before or after yellow fever vaccination (not recorded which). The chain links TRBV18 to TRBJ2-1; D possibly corresponds to TRBD2 (5 bases). CDR3 in DNA: TGTGCCAGCTCACCAGTCTCCGCGCGGGTTTCCTACAATGAGCAGTTCTTC. Its protein is CASSPVSARVSYNEQFF.